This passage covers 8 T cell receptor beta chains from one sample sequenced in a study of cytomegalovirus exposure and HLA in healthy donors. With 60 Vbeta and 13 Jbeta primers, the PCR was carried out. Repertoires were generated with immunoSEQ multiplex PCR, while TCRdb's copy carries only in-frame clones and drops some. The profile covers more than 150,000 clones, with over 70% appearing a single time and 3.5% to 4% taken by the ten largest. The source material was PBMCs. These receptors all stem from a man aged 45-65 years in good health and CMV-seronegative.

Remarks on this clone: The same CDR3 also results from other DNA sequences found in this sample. Here the CDR3 DNA reads TGTGCCAGCAGCAAAACAGGGGGCGAAGGTCAGCCCCAGCATTTT. Residues: CASSKTGGEGQPQHF. The chain couples TRBV9 to TRBJ1-5, with TRBD1 identical over 9 bases. The CDR3 consists of 15 residues. CDR1 and CDR2 from the germline V gene are SGDLS and YYNGEE. The V segment lost 4 bases and the J segment 6 bases; nucleotides outside the gene matches: 8.

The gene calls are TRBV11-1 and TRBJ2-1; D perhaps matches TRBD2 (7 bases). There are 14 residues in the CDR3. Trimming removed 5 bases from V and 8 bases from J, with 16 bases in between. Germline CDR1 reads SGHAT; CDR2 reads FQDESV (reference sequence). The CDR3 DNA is TGTGCCAGCAGCATCCTCGGGGGGCACTATGAGCAGTTCTTC. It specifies CASSILGGHYEQFF.

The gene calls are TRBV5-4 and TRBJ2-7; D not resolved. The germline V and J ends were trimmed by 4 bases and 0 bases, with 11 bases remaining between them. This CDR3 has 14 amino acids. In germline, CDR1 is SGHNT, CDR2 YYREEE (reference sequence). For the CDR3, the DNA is TGTGCCAGCAGCCCACTTGAGAACTCCTACGAGCAGTACTTC. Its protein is CASSPLENSYEQYF.

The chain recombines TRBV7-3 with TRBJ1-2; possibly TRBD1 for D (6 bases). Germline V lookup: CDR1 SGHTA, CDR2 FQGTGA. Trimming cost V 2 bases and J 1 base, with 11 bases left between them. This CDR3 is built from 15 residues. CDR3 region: CASSLLDRSNYGYTF. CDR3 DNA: TGTGCCAGCAGCTTATTAGACAGGAGTAACTATGGCTACACCTTC.

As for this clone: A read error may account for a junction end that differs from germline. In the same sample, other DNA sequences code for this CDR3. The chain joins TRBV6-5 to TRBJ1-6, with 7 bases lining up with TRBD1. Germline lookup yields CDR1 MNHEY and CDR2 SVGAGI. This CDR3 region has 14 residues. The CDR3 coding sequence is TGTGCCAGCAGTAAGGGACAGAATAATTCCCCCCTCCACTTT. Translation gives CASSKGQNNSPLHF.

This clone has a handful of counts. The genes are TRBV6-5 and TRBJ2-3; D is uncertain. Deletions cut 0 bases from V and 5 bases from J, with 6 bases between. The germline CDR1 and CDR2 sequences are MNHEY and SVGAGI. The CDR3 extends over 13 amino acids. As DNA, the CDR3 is TGTGCCAGCAGTTACTCGCCTAAAGATACGCAGTATTTT. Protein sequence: CASSYSPKDTQYF.

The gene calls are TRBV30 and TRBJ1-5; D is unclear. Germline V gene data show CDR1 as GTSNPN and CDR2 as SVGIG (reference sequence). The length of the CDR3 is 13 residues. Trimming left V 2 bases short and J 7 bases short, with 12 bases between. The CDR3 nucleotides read TGTGCCTGGAGTAGCGAGGGTTGGCAGCCCCAGCATTTT. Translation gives CAWSSEGWQPQHF.

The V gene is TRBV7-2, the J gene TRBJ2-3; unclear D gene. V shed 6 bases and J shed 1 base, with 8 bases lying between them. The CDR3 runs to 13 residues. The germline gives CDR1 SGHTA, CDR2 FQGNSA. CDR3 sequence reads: CASSNYRTDTQYF. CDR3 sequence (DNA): TGTGCCAGCAGTAACTACCGCACAGATACGCAGTATTTT.